This T cell receptor beta chain comes out of a study of T-cell memory formation after mild COVID-19. Points from the study as a whole: Balance between CD4 and CD8 was seen in clones contracting day 15 to 85, and a CD4+ lean was seen in later expanders. Memory sampled before infection contained some responding clones, suggesting cross-reactive memory joined.

The CDR3 spans 15 residues. V was shortened by 3 bases and J by 0 bases, with 11 bases between the two germline ends. CDR1 is LNHDA and CDR2 is SQIVND in the germline V gene (reference sequence). A few counts support this clonotype. The antigen remains unidentified. With constant-segment primers, 5'RACE yielded cDNA libraries of TCR alpha and TCR beta that carried sample barcodes and UMIs. From the 5' RACE reads, TCRdb called clonotypes with MiXCR, one entry per CDR3 protein. This table has a few hundred thousand distinct CDR3 sequences, 25% to 30% appearing once. J is TRBJ1-1 and V is TRBV19, with D possibly matching TRBD1 (6 bases). The material sequenced was PBMCs or a T cell subset sorted from them (not recorded which). The TCR originated in an adult woman who had mild COVID-19 (a few samples of this study predate the infection). Cell type and time point are not known. This chain's CDR3 is CASSMGGPMNTEAFF. In nucleotides, the CDR3 is TGTGCCAGTAGTATGGGGGGCCCGATGAACACTGAAGCTTTCTTT.